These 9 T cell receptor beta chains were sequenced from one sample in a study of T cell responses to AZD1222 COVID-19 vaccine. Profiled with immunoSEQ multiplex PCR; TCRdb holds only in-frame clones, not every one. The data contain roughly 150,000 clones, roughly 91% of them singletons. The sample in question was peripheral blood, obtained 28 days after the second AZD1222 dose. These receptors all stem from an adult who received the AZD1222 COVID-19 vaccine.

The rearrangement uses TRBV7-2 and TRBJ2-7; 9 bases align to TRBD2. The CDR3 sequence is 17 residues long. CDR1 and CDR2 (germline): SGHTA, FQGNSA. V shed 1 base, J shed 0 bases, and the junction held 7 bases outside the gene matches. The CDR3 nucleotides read TGTGCCAGCAGCTTAGTGGGTAGCGGGGGAAGCTCCTACGAGCAGTACTTC. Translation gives CASSLVGSGGSSYEQYF.

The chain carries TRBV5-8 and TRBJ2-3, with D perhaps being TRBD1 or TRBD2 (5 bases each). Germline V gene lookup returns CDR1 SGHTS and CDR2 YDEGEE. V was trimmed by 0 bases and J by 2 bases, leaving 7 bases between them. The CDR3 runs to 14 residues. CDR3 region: CASSLEGTTDTQYF. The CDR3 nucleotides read TGTGCCAGCAGCTTGGAAGGGACCACAGATACGCAGTATTTT.

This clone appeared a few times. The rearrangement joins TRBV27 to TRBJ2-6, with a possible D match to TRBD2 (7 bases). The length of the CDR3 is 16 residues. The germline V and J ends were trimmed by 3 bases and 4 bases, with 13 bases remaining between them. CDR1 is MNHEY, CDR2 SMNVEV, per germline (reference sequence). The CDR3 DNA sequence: TGTGCCAGCAGTTTCGGCGGGGGCTCAGGGGCCAACGTCCTGACTTTC. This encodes CASSFGGGSGANVLTF.

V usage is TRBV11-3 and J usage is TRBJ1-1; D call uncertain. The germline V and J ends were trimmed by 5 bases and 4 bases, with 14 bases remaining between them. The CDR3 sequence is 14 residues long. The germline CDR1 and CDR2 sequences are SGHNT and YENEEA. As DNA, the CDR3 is TGTGCCAGCAGCCTCCCTCCGGTGATCACTGAAGCTTTCTTT. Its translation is CASSLPPVITEAFF.

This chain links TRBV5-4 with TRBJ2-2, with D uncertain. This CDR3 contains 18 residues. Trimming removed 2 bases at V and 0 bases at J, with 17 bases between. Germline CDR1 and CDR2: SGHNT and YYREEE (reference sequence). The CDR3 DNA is TGTGCCAGCAGCTTTGATTCTTTCGAGACATCGAACACCGGGGAGCTGTTTTTT. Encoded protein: CASSFDSFETSNTGELFF.

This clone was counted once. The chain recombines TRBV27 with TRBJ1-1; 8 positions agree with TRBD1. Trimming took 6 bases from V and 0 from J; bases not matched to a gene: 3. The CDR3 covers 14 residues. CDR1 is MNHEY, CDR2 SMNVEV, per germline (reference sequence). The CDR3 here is CASSNRGMNTEAFF. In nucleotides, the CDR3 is TGTGCCAGCAGCAACAGGGGGATGAACACTGAAGCTTTCTTT.

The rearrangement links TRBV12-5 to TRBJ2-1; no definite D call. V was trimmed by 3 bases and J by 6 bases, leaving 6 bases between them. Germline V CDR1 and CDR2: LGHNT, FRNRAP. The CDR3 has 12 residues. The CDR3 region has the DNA TGTGCTAGTGGTTTTGTTAGCAATGAGCAGTTCTTC. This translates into CASGFVSNEQFF.

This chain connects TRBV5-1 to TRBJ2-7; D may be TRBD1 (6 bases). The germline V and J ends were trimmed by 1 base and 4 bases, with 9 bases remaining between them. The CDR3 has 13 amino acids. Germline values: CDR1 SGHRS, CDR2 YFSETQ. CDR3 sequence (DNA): TGCGCCAGCAGCTTGTTAGGGACATACGAGCAGTACTTC. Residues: CASSLLGTYEQYF.

CDR3 residues: CAWSPAGGRNEQFF. The CDR3 nucleotides are TGTGCCTGGAGCCCTGCCGGGGGGAGAAATGAGCAGTTCTTC. V and J are TRBV30 and TRBJ2-1; 7 bases align to TRBD2. J was trimmed by 7 bases and V by 3 bases; bases with no gene match: 9. CDR3 length: 14 residues. Germline V gene sequence: CDR1 GTSNPN, CDR2 SVGIG (reference sequence). Filled out from reference TRBV30 and TRBJ2-1, the complete variable domain reads SQTIHQWPATLVQPVGSPLSLECTVEGTSNPNLYWYRQAAGRGLQLLFYSVGIGQISSEVPQNLSASRPQDRQFILSSKKLLLSDSGFYLCAWSPAGGRNEQFFGPGTRLTVL.